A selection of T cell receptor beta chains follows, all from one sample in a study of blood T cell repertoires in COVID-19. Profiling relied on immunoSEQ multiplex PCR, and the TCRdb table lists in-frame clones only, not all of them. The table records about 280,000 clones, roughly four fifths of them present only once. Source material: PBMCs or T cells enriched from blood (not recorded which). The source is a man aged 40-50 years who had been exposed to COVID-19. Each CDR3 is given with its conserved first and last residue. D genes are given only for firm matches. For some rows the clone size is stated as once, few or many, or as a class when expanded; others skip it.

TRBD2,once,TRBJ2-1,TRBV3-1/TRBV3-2,TGTGCCAGCAGCCAAGATTTCCAAGCTAGCGGGAGGTCCAATGAGCAGTTCTTC,CASSQDFQASGRSNEQFF
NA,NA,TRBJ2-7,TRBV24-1,TGTGCCACCAGTGATAAGGTTAGCGGTCTCTACGAGCAGTACTTC,CATSDKVSGLYEQYF
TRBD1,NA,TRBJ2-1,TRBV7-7,TGTGCTAGCAGCGAGACAGGGTTCGGTGAGCAGTTCTTC,CASSETGFGEQFF
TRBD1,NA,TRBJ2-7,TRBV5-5,TGTGCCAGCAGCTTTTCTTGGACAGGGTTTTACGAGCAGTACTTC,CASSFSWTGFYEQYF
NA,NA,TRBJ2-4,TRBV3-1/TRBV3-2,TGTGCCAGCAGCCAAGATAGGACAAATCAAAACATTCAGTACTTC,CASSQDRTNQNIQYF
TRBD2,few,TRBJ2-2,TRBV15,TGTGCCACCAGCAAGAGTCTAGCGGACACCGGGGAGCTGTTTTTT,CATSKSLADTGELFF
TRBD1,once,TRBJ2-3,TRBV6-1,TGTGCCAGCAGTGTCCCGGGACAGGGATCTAGGACGGGAGCCACAGATACGCAGTATTTT,CASSVPGQGSRTGATDTQYF
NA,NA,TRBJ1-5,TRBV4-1,TGCGCCAGCAGCCAAGAGCCGAGCGAGGTAGACAGGAGTCAGCCCCAGCATTTT,CASSQEPSEVDRSQPQHF
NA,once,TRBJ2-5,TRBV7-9,TGTGCCAGCAGCGCCGCGGAGACCCAGTACTTC,CASSAAETQYF
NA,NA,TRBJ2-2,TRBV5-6,TGTGCCAGCAGCTTGGGACAGCCTCCGAGCGGGGAGCTGTTTTTT,CASSLGQPPSGELFF
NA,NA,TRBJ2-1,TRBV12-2,TGTGCAAGTCGCTTGGGGGCGCGGGGGGACTCCACGCCTTTTGAGCAGTTCTTC,CASRLGARGDSTPFEQFF
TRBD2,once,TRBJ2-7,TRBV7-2,TGTGCCAGCAGCTTATACGGGACCGGACTAGCGGGAGGCGAGCAGTACTTC,CASSLYGTGLAGGEQYF
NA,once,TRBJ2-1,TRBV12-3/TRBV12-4,TGTGCCAGCAGTTCCGGGAACAATGAGCAGTTCTTC,CASSSGNNEQFF
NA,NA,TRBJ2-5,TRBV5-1,TGCGCCAGCAGCCCCACCGGCCTGAGGCAGATTCAAGAGACCCAGTACTTC,CASSPTGLRQIQETQYF
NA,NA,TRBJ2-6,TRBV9,TGTGCCAGCAGCGTAGCTCCCAAGGGGGCTGGGGCCAACGTCCTGACTTTC,CASSVAPKGAGANVLTF
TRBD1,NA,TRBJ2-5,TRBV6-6,TGTGCCAGCAGACCGCCAGGGGGCGGGGAGACCCAGTACTTC,CASRPPGGGETQYF
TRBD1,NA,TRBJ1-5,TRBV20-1,TGCAGTGCTAGTTCTGGTCTGGGTCCGGGACAGGGTAATCAGCCCCAGCATTTT,CSASSGLGPGQGNQPQHF
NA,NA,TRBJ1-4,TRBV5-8,TGTGCCAGCAGCCTCCTCTGGAGGAATGAAAAACTGTTTTTT,CASSLLWRNEKLFF
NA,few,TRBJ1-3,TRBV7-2,TGTGCCAGCAGCTTAGGGTGGGGAGGGAAGGACACCATATATTTT,CASSLGWGGKDTIYF
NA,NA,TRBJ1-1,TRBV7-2,TGTGCCAGCAGCCGTTTCACAGGGAACACTGAAGCTTTCTTT,CASSRFTGNTEAFF
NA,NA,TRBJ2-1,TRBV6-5,TGTGCCAGCAGTTACTCAATTATCGGCAATGAGCAGTTCTTC,CASSYSIIGNEQFF
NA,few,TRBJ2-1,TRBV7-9,TGTGCCAGCAGCCCCAGGCCGAGCTCCTACAATGAGCAGTTCTTC,CASSPRPSSYNEQFF
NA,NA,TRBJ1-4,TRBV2,TGTGCCAGCACCAGGGGCCCTAATGAAAAACTGTTTTTT,CASTRGPNEKLFF
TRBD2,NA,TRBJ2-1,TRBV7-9,TGTGCCAGCAGCCCCACTGCTGGCGGGAGGTCCTACAATGAGCAGTTCTTC,CASSPTAGGRSYNEQFF
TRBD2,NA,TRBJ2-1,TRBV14,TGTGCCAGCAGCCAGGGACTAGCGGGAAGCGAGCAGTTCTTC,CASSQGLAGSEQFF
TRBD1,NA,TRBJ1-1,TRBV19,TGTGCCAGTAGTCACCGGGACAGGGACACTGAAGCTTTCTTT,CASSHRDRDTEAFF
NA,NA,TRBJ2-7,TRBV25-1,TGTGCCAGCAGTGTTGACAGGTACCTTAATTTC,CASSVDRYLNF
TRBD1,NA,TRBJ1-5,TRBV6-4,TGTGCCAGCAGTGACTCGACGTTGGACAGGGGGCATTGGCCCCAGCATTTT,CASSDSTLDRGHWPQHF
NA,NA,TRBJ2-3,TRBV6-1,TGTGCCAGCAGTGAGGTGATGTCCCGAGGGGATACGCAGTATTTT,CASSEVMSRGDTQYF
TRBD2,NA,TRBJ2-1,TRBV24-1,TGTGCCACCAGTGATGACGGGCCCGGGACTAGCGGGATTAACGAGCAGTTCTTC,CATSDDGPGTSGINEQFF
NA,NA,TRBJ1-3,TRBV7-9,TGTGCCAGCTCCACACGGGGAGACTCTGGAAACACCATATATTTT,CASSTRGDSGNTIYF
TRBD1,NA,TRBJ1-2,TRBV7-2,TGTGCCAGCAGCTTCCGGGTGCGGTGGACAGGGGGCACCTACACCTTC,CASSFRVRWTGGTYTF
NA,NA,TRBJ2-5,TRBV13,TGTGCCAGCAGCCGACAGTACAAAGAGACCCAGTACTTC,CASSRQYKETQYF
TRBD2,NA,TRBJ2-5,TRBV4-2,TGTGCCAGCAGCCAAGATAATGAGGGTGGGACTAGAGGAGAGACCCAGTACTTC,CASSQDNEGGTRGETQYF
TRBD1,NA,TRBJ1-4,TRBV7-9,TGTGCCAGCACAGAATCCCCGGGGCCGGGGACAGGGAGAAAACTGTTTTTT,CASTESPGPGTGRKLFF
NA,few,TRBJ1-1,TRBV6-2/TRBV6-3,TGTGCCAGCAGTAAAATTGCGACGGGACAGAACACTGAAGCTTTCTTT,CASSKIATGQNTEAFF
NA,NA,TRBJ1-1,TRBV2,TGTGCCAGCGCTGCTAGATCCACGAACACTGAAGCTTTCTTT,CASAARSTNTEAFF
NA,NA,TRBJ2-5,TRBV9,TGTACCAGCAACGAGACTAGGCCACTCGAAAAAGAGACCCAGTACTTC,CTSNETRPLEKETQYF
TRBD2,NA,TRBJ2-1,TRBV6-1,TGTGCCAGCAGTGAAGGAGAGACTAGCTTAAGTCTCTACAATGAGCAGTTCTTC,CASSEGETSLSLYNEQFF
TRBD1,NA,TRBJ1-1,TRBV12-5,TGTGCTAGTGGTTTCCTCGGACAGGGTGAAGCTTTCTTT,CASGFLGQGEAFF
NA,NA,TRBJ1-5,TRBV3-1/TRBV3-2,TGTGCCAGCAGCCAAGAGGGGAGGAGAAATCAGCCCCAGCATTTT,CASSQEGRRNQPQHF